These T cell receptor beta chains were read from a single sample in a study of human T cells and chemical hapten exposure. TCRdb analysed the 5' RACE reads with MiXCR anew, one entry per CDR3 protein. The table includes more than 60,000 distinct CDR3 sequences, 15% to 20% detected once. The receptor set was obtained from a female donor in good health. The CDR3 runs from the conserved cysteine through the conserved F or W. A D gene is named only where the DNA matches it firmly. Rows may omit the clone size; those that give it use once, few, many or a size class.

v_gene	d_gene	abundance	j_gene	CDR3aa	CDR3nt
TRBV3-1	NA	few	TRBJ2-3	CASSQLNWDTQYF	TGTGCCAGCAGCCAATTGAATTGGGATACGCAGTATTTT
TRBV7-9	TRBD1	few	TRBJ1-2	CASSPTQGVTYGYTF	TGTGCCAGCAGCCCGACACAGGGGGTGACCTATGGCTACACCTTC
TRBV20-1	NA	NA	TRBJ1-2	CSARVGGVHGYTF	TGCAGTGCTAGAGTCGGGGGCGTTCACGGCTACACCTTC
TRBV7-2	NA	few	TRBJ2-7	CASSPARSLYEQYF	TGTGCCAGCAGCCCCGCCCGCTCTTTGTACGAGCAGTACTTC
TRBV9	NA	NA	TRBJ2-3	CASSGPSPQNF	TGTGCCAGCAGCGGTCCTAGCCCACAGAATTTT
TRBV4-3	NA	many	TRBJ2-2	CASSQVLGLKDTGELFF	TGCGCCAGCAGCCAAGTCCTAGGTCTGAAGGACACCGGGGAGCTGTTTTTT
TRBV6-1	NA	NA	TRBJ1-1	CASSARGTEAFF	TGTGCCAGCAGTGCGAGGGGCACTGAAGCTTTCTTT
TRBV10-3	NA	NA	TRBJ2-3	CAIKGTDTDTQYF	TGTGCCATCAAAGGGACTGACACAGATACGCAGTATTTT
TRBV2	TRBD2	NA	TRBJ2-5	CASSEPSGEYQETQYF	TGTGCCAGCAGTGAACCCAGCGGGGAGTACCAAGAGACCCAGTACTTC
TRBV6-5	TRBD2	NA	TRBJ2-1	CASSYSTSGGAFYNEQFF	TGTGCCAGCAGTTACTCAACTAGCGGGGGGGCCTTCTACAATGAGCAGTTCTTC
TRBV6-2/TRBV6-3	NA	NA	TRBJ2-2	CAGRTANTGELFF	TGTGCCGGGCGGACAGCCAACACCGGGGAGCTGTTTTTT
TRBV28	TRBD1	NA	TRBJ1-2	CASSPPDRGVRGYTF	TGTGCCAGCAGTCCCCCTGACAGGGGAGTACGCGGCTACACCTTC
TRBV30	NA	few	TRBJ1-5	CAWSLGQIQPQHF	TGTGCCTGGAGCCTTGGGCAGATCCAGCCCCAGCATTTT
TRBV3-2	NA	NA	TRBJ1-5	CASSHLDRCMPRYSNQPQHF	TGTGCCAGCAGCCACCTGGACAGGTGCATGCCCAGGTATAGCAATCAGCCCCAGCATTTT
TRBV3-1	NA	NA	TRBJ2-2	CASSLSRSFTGELFF	TGTGCCAGCAGCCTCTCCCGCAGCTTCACCGGGGAGCTGTTTTTT
TRBV11-2	NA	NA	TRBJ1-2	CASSTTGYYGYTF	TGTGCCAGCAGCACTACAGGGTACTATGGCTACACCTTC
TRBV30	NA	NA	TRBJ1-1	CAWSPIPGTDTEAFF	TGTGCCTGGAGCCCAATACCAGGGACCGACACTGAAGCTTTCTTT
TRBV6-2/TRBV6-3	NA	few	TRBJ1-1	CASSDPTENTEAFF	TGTGCCAGCAGCGACCCGACAGAAAACACTGAAGCTTTCTTT
TRBV20-1	TRBD2	NA	TRBJ2-3	CSAREWRGDTDTQYF	TGCAGTGCTAGAGAGTGGCGGGGGGACACAGATACGCAGTATTTT
TRBV19	TRBD1	NA	TRBJ2-2	CASSTGQGTGELFF	TGTGCCAGTAGTACGGGACAGGGGACCGGGGAGCTGTTTTTT
TRBV11-2	TRBD2	NA	TRBJ2-7	CASSYRTSGMHSYEQYF	TGTGCCAGCAGCTACAGGACTAGCGGAATGCATTCCTACGAGCAGTACTTC
TRBV7-9	NA	NA	TRBJ2-1	CASSLRGGRGGSYNEQFF	TGTGCCAGCAGCTTAAGGGGTGGGCGGGGAGGCTCCTACAATGAGCAGTTCTTC
TRBV12-3/TRBV12-4	NA	few	TRBJ2-3	CASSFSRGTDTQYF	TGTGCCAGCAGTTTCTCCAGGGGTACAGATACGCAGTATTTT
TRBV4-3	TRBD2	NA	TRBJ2-7	CAAAKGTNYEQYF	TGCGCCGCGGCTAAGGGGACTAACTACGAGCAGTACTTC
TRBV12-3/TRBV12-4	NA	few	TRBJ1-1	CASRKSVNTEAFF	TGTGCCAGCAGAAAGTCAGTGAACACTGAAGCTTTCTTT
TRBV11-2	NA	NA	TRBJ2-1	CASSQSYSGNEQFF	TGTGCCAGCAGCCAGTCCTATAGCGGCAATGAGCAGTTCTTC
TRBV20-1	TRBD2	NA	TRBJ2-7	CSAPDWGGAYEQYF	TGCAGTGCTCCCGACTGGGGAGGGGCCTACGAGCAGTACTTC
TRBV7-9	TRBD1	NA	TRBJ1-2	CASSPLLSGQGNYGYTF	TGTGCCAGCAGCCCCCTCCTTTCGGGACAGGGGAACTATGGCTACACCTTC
TRBV7-8	TRBD2	NA	TRBJ2-3	CASSLGGGTNTDTQYF	TGTGCCAGCAGCTTAGGAGGCGGGACTAACACAGATACGCAGTATTTT
TRBV12-3/TRBV12-4	NA	few	TRBJ1-3	CASSLTASFSGNTIYF	TGTGCCAGCAGTTTGACAGCTTCATTCTCTGGAAACACCATATATTTT
TRBV7-9	NA	NA	TRBJ1-5	CASSPQEDTQHF	TGTGCCAGCAGTCCACAGGAAGATACGCAGCATTTT
TRBV4-1	NA	many	TRBJ1-1	CASSQVVGEAFF	TGCGCCAGCAGCCAAGTGGTCGGTGAAGCTTTCTTT
TRBV11-2	TRBD2	few	TRBJ2-5	CASSLESGSGRASVETQYF	TGTGCCAGCAGCTTAGAGTCTGGTAGCGGGAGGGCCTCCGTGGAGACCCAGTACTTC
TRBV29-1	TRBD2	few	TRBJ2-7	CSVEGEGNEQYF	TGCAGCGTTGAGGGGGAGGGAAACGAGCAGTACTTC
TRBV4-3	NA	medium-sized	TRBJ1-5	CASSQAPGYSNQPQHF	TGCGCCAGCAGCCAAGCTCCGGGTTATAGCAATCAGCCCCAGCATTTT
TRBV5-6	NA	NA	TRBJ2-1	CASSSEWINEQFF	TGTGCCAGCAGCTCTGAGTGGATCAATGAGCAGTTCTTC
TRBV6-5	NA	NA	TRBJ2-3	CASSFRGAQADTQYF	TGTGCCAGCAGCTTTCGGGGGGCCCAGGCAGATACGCAGTATTTT
TRBV20-1	TRBD2	many	TRBJ2-7	CSARFPSGPYEQYF	TGCAGTGCTAGATTCCCTAGCGGACCCTACGAGCAGTACTTC
TRBV5-1	NA	many	TRBJ2-7	CASSRDRSYEQYF	TGCGCCAGCAGCCGCGACAGGTCCTACGAGCAGTACTTC
TRBV24-1	NA	few	TRBJ2-1	CATSERGGYNEQFF	TGTGCCACCAGTGAACGAGGCGGATACAATGAGCAGTTCTTC
TRBV29-1	TRBD1	few	TRBJ2-7	CSVVNRGVNEQYF	TGCAGCGTCGTGAACAGGGGAGTCAACGAGCAGTACTTC
TRBV6-5	NA	once	TRBJ1-6	CASSYSIPQYNSPLHF	TGTGCCAGCAGTTACTCCATACCTCAATATAATTCACCCCTCCACTTT
TRBV30	NA	few	TRBJ2-1	CAWSKAEQFF	TGTGCCTGGAGTAAGGCCGAGCAGTTCTTC
TRBV12-3/TRBV12-4	NA	few	TRBJ2-3	CASRTSGGTDTQYF	TGTGCCAGCAGGACTTCTGGGGGCACAGATACGCAGTATTTT
TRBV20-1	TRBD1	few	TRBJ1-6	CSARGPGPGGMSVDSPLHF	TGCAGTGCTAGAGGACCGGGGCCAGGGGGCATGTCGGTAGATTCACCCCTCCACTTT
TRBV7-8	NA	few	TRBJ1-5	CASSPIERNQPQHF	TGTGCCAGCAGCCCGATCGAGAGGAATCAGCCCCAGCATTTT
TRBV20-1	NA	few	TRBJ1-2	CSVQGAYGYTF	TGCAGCGTACAGGGAGCCTATGGCTACACCTTC
TRBV6-5	NA	few	TRBJ2-3	CASSLRQAPYTQYF	TGTGCCAGCAGTCTACGACAGGCCCCCTATACGCAGTATTTT
TRBV5-6	TRBD2	NA	TRBJ2-1	CASSPLGGTRGNEQFF	TGTGCCAGCAGCCCTTTGGGTGGGACTAGGGGGAATGAGCAGTTCTTC
TRBV2	TRBD2	few	TRBJ2-7	CASRLAGGPYEQYF	TGTGCCAGCAGGCTAGCGGGGGGGCCCTACGAGCAGTACTTC
TRBV11-2	NA	NA	TRBJ1-2	CASSLDRTEIYGYTF	TGTGCCAGCAGCTTAGATCGAACAGAAATCTATGGCTACACCTTC
TRBV5-1	TRBD1	NA	TRBJ2-1	CASSIQGDRTYNEQFF	TGCGCCAGCAGCATACAGGGGGACAGGACTTACAATGAGCAGTTCTTC
TRBV3-1	NA	few	TRBJ2-1	CASSQEVGSEQFF	TGTGCCAGCAGCCAAGAGGTAGGAAGTGAGCAGTTCTTC
TRBV7-2	NA	few	TRBJ1-2	CASSFWTDQGYGYTF	TGTGCCAGCAGCTTTTGGACTGATCAGGGATATGGCTACACCTTC
TRBV6-5	NA	NA	TRBJ2-1	CASSFRDTEEQFF	TGTGCCAGCAGTTTCCGGGACACCGAGGAGCAGTTCTTC
TRBV18	NA	few	TRBJ2-7	CASSPTSRQRSYEQYF	TGTGCCAGCTCACCGACGAGTAGACAGCGGTCCTACGAGCAGTACTTC
TRBV20-1	NA	NA	TRBJ1-6	CSALPQGPYNSPLHF	TGCAGTGCTCTCCCCCAAGGGCCTTATAATTCACCCCTCCACTTT